The present entry profiles one T cell receptor beta chain with its context. Its antigen is not identified. Produced via immunoSEQ multiplex PCR; TCRdb's table is partial and in-frame only. The profile shows tens of thousands of clones, 80% to 90% of them singletons. Trimming pared 4 bases from V and 0 bases from J, leaving 12 bases between. The CDR3 is 15 residues long. The V gene's germline CDR1 is SGHRS and CDR2 YFSETQ. The data derive from a study of vaccination effects on CD4 cells after COVID-19. General study results and limits: Common cold coronaviruses were cross-recognized by only 1 of 255 vaccine-induced clones in healthy vaccinees. Marked clonal contraction of both clone types appeared late after vaccination.

Expansion of antigen-specific CD4+ T cells with viral peptide pools was carried out by the ViraFEST assay before sequencing. At the end of about 10 days of culture, CD4+ T cells were isolated. They grew a few million PBMC in each well, adding about 10 IU/ml IL-2 and around 10 ug/ml peptides. Cells had half their medium changed to IL-2 medium on days 3 and 7. This rearrangement joins TRBV5-1 to TRBJ2-3; the D gene could be TRBD1 or TRBD2 (5 bases each). The sample was CD4+ T cells from PBMCs cultured with HCoV-229E spike peptides, taken before COVID-19 vaccination. This clonotype was sampled from a human donor who received a COVID-19 vaccine. CDR3 coding DNA: TGCGCCAGCAGCGGGACGTGGGACAGCACAGATACGCAGTATTTT. Amino acids: CASSGTWDSTDTQYF.